Following are 22 T cell receptor beta chains from one sample sequenced in a study of shared clonotypes between healthy human individuals. Produced via immunoSEQ multiplex PCR; TCRdb's table is partial and in-frame only. The repertoire has 2 million to 2.5 million clones, around 90% of them found once; the top ten carry approximately 0.39%. Specimen: naive CD4+ T cells from PBMCs. Noted subset: CD45RA+ positively selected. These receptors were taken from a man aged 18-30 years in good health. Some clones in this sample may be carry-over from other donors' samples.

This chain links TRBV7-2 with TRBJ1-1; 7 bases match TRBD1. Germline trimming cut 5 bases from V and 10 bases from J; bases unmatched to any gene: 10. The CDR3 spans 13 residues. The V gene's germline CDR1 is SGHTA and CDR2 FQGNSA. CDR3 sequence (DNA): TGTGCCAGCAGCCCCCAGGCGCCAGGGGGAGCTTTCTTT. Residues: CASSPQAPGGAFF.

This clone was seen more than once but under ten times. The V call is TRBV6-1, the J call TRBJ1-3; D is undetermined. Germline lookup yields CDR1 MNHNS and CDR2 SASEGT. The CDR3 totals 15 residues. V was shortened by 1 base and J by 0 bases, with 7 bases between the two germline ends. The CDR3 bases are TGTGCCAGCAGTGAAGACCCATCCTCTGGAAACACCATATATTTT. Translation: CASSEDPSSGNTIYF.

The chain is built from TRBV30 and TRBJ2-1; 10 nucleotides line up with TRBD2. The CDR3 is made up of 14 amino acids. Trimming at V came to 2 bases and at J to 2 bases, leaving 0 bases not matched to a gene. CDR1 is GTSNPN and CDR2 is SVGIG in the germline V gene (reference sequence). CDR3 amino acids: CAWSTSGAYNEQFF. The CDR3 DNA reads as TGTGCCTGGAGTACTAGCGGGGCCTACAATGAGCAGTTCTTC. The full variable domain, its missing parts supplied by reference TRBV30 and TRBJ2-1, is SQTIHQWPATLVQPVGSPLSLECTVEGTSNPNLYWYRQAAGRGLQLLFYSVGIGQISSEVPQNLSASRPQDRQFILSSKKLLLSDSGFYLCAWSTSGAYNEQFFGPGTRLTVL.

The V call is TRBV9, the J call TRBJ2-2; 8 bases map to TRBD2. The J segment lost 3 bases and the V segment lost 2 bases, leaving 6 bases of the junction unmatched. The CDR3 runs to 16 residues. Per the germline V gene, CDR1 is SGDLS and CDR2 is YYNGEE. Written as DNA, the CDR3 is TGTGCCAGCAGCGTCCTAACAGCGGGAGACACCGGGGAGCTGTTTTTT. This encodes CASSVLTAGDTGELFF. Supplemented by reference TRBV9 and TRBJ2-2, the full variable domain reads DSGVTQTPKHLITATGQRVTLRCSPRSGDLSVYWYQQSLDQGLQFLIQYYNGEERAKGNILERFSAQQFPDLHSELNLSSLELGDSALYFCASSVLTAGDTGELFFGEGSRLTVL.

The chain uses TRBV28 and TRBJ1-5, with 9 positions matching TRBD1. Germline CDR1 MDHEN, CDR2 SYDVKM. The CDR3 is 16 amino acids. Germline trimming cut 4 bases from V and 6 bases from J; bases unmatched to any gene: 10. This chain's CDR3 is CASSSSGTGYGQPQHF. CDR3 DNA sequence: TGTGCCAGCAGTTCTTCCGGGACAGGGTATGGTCAGCCCCAGCATTTT.

This chain links TRBV5-4 with TRBJ2-1; D is unresolved. In germline, CDR1 is SGHNT, CDR2 YYREEE (reference sequence). Trimming removed 4 bases at V and 4 bases at J, with 9 bases between. The CDR3 spans 13 residues. CDR3 nucleotide sequence: TGTGCCAGCAGCCAACCATCGTACAATGAGCAGTTCTTC. Translating it yields CASSQPSYNEQFF.

The chain combines TRBV7-9 with TRBJ2-5; 8 bases fit TRBD1. Germline V gives CDR1 SEHNR, CDR2 FQNEAQ (reference sequence). This CDR3 comprises 16 residues. J was trimmed by 2 bases and V by 8 bases; bases with no gene match: 13. The CDR3 DNA reads TGTGCCAGCGCCGCCGGACAGGGTTCCCCTCAAGAGACCCAGTACTTC. Translating gives CASAAGQGSPQETQYF.

The J gene is TRBJ1-1, the V gene TRBV5-6; D is unresolved. CDR3 length: 12 amino acids. V gave up 4 bases and J gave up 4 bases, with 8 bases separating them. Germline assignment: CDR1 SGHDT and CDR2 YYEEEE. CDR3 sequence: CASSAPPTEAFF. In DNA, the CDR3 is TGTGCCAGCAGCGCCCCCCCCACTGAAGCTTTCTTT.

V and J are TRBV19 and TRBJ1-1, with TRBD1 as a possible D gene (6 bases). In germline, CDR1 is LNHDA, CDR2 SQIVND (reference sequence). V was trimmed by 7 bases and J by 5 bases, leaving 14 bases between them. The CDR3 totals 13 residues. DNA of the CDR3: TGTGCCAGTATAGGGGGGAGCGGAACTGAAGCTTTCTTT. This gives the protein CASIGGSGTEAFF.

This chain connects TRBV28 to TRBJ1-5; 7 nucleotides line up with TRBD1. The CDR3 is 15 residues long. V gave up 4 bases and J gave up 9 bases; unmatched junction bases: 12. CDR1 and CDR2 (germline): MDHEN, SYDVKM. CDR3 sequence reads: CASSSNQGGVWPQHF. The CDR3 nucleotides read TGTGCCAGCAGTTCCAACCAGGGGGGGGTATGGCCCCAGCATTTT.

In DNA form, the CDR3 reads TGTGCCAGCAGTCCATCCGGGACATCCTATGGCTACACCTTC. This encodes CASSPSGTSYGYTF. The rearrangement uses TRBV7-9 and TRBJ1-2; D may be TRBD1 (6 bases). V was shortened by 6 bases and J by 4 bases, with 15 bases between the two germline ends. The CDR3 spans 14 residues. CDR1 is SEHNR and CDR2 is FQNEAQ in the germline V gene (reference sequence).

The genes are TRBV2 and TRBJ1-2, with D unresolved. The V gene lost 1 base and the J gene lost 5 bases, with 8 bases spanning the gap. The CDR3 covers 13 residues. CDR1 SNHLY and CDR2 FYNNEI come from the germline V gene. CDR3 sequence (DNA): TGTGCCAGCAGTGAAGTGCCCGCGTATGGCTACACCTTC. This encodes CASSEVPAYGYTF.

The genes are TRBV20-1 and TRBJ1-2; D gene uncertain. CDR1 is DFQATT, CDR2 SNEGSKA, per germline (reference sequence). This CDR3 contains 10 residues. The V end lost 4 bases, the J end lost 6 bases, and 6 bases lay between the germline ends. CDR3 loop: CSATKDGYTF. The CDR3 DNA follows: TGCAGTGCTACGAAGGATGGCTACACCTTC.

Details on this clone: The sample holds other DNA sequences that translate to the same CDR3. The chain combines TRBV27 with TRBJ1-1, with D perhaps matching TRBD1 (5 bases). The germline V gene has CDR1 MNHEY and CDR2 SMNVEV (reference sequence). The CDR3 extends over 14 amino acids. Trimming took off 3 bases at V and 4 bases at J, with 12 bases between the two ends. Written as DNA, the CDR3 is TGTGCCAGCAGTTTTCAGGGAAGTGGCACTGAAGCTTTCTTT. It codes for CASSFQGSGTEAFF.

The CDR3 DNA is TGTGCCACCAGCAGAGATCGGGGGTCCTCGGCGACAGATACGCAGTATTTT. This gives the protein CATSRDRGSSATDTQYF. V and J are TRBV15 and TRBJ2-3; D might be TRBD2 (6 bases). Germline V CDR1 and CDR2: LNHNV, YYDKDF (reference sequence). This CDR3 is built from 17 residues. Trimming removed 0 bases from V and 3 bases from J, with 16 bases in between.

The chain joins TRBV6-1 to TRBJ1-1; no clear D gene. Germline-derived CDR1 and CDR2 are MNHNS and SASEGT. CDR3 length: 13 amino acids. Trimming took off 7 bases at V and 5 bases at J, with 14 bases between the two ends. The CDR3 sequence: CASNSDRVTEAFF. CDR3 in DNA: TGTGCCAGCAACTCCGACCGTGTGACTGAAGCTTTCTTT.

The chain employs TRBV11-3 and TRBJ2-1, with D uncertain. The germline gives CDR1 SGHNT, CDR2 YENEEA. V was cut by 1 base and J by 7 bases, with 14 bases left in between. The CDR3 runs to 15 residues. The CDR3 region is CASSLGLTYRNEQFF. The CDR3 nucleotides are TGTGCCAGCAGCTTAGGGCTCACCTATAGGAATGAGCAGTTCTTC.

This clone was picked up one time. The chain is built from TRBV7-2 and TRBJ2-7; no definite D call. The V gene's germline CDR1 is SGHTA and CDR2 FQGNSA. V shed 5 bases and J shed 3 bases, with 11 bases lying between them. The CDR3 consists of 13 residues. CDR3 bases: TGTGCCAGCAGCCCTTCAGGATACTACGAGCAGTACTTC. Its translation: CASSPSGYYEQYF.

The chain joins TRBV27 to TRBJ1-5; D not resolved. V dropped 6 bases and J dropped 11 bases, with 23 bases sitting between them. The CDR3 sequence is 15 residues long. The germline V gene encodes CDR1 MNHEY and CDR2 SMNVEV (reference sequence). CDR3 nucleotides: TGTGCCAGCAGGCAAACCGGGAATAAAGGTAGAGCCCAGCATTTT. It is translated as CASRQTGNKGRAQHF.

The V call is TRBV5-4, the J call TRBJ2-1; 8 bases are shared with TRBD2. The length of the CDR3 is 16 residues. Germline CDR1 SGHNT, CDR2 YYREEE (reference sequence). With 4 bases clipped from V and 3 bases from J, the junction kept 9 bases outside the gene matches. CDR3 loop: CASSPHGGEYYNEQFF. CDR3 bases: TGTGCCAGCAGCCCCCACGGGGGGGAGTACTACAATGAGCAGTTCTTC.

The chain carries TRBV19 and TRBJ2-5; no clear D gene. Trimming shortened V by 4 bases and J by 1 base, and 16 bases separated the two germline ends. The germline V gene encodes CDR1 LNHDA and CDR2 SQIVND (reference sequence). CDR3 length: 16 residues. The CDR3 loop is CASSTAASGRQETQYF. CDR3 nucleotides: TGTGCCAGTAGTACCGCGGCAAGTGGACGCCAAGAGACCCAGTACTTC.

Details on this clone: Other nucleotide sequences from this sample produce the same CDR3. This chain uses TRBV7-2 with TRBJ2-3, with 7 bases that match TRBD2. Germline V gene lookup returns CDR1 SGHTA and CDR2 FQGNSA. The J segment lost 0 bases and the V segment lost 2 bases, leaving 2 bases of the junction unmatched. The CDR3 spans 15 residues. CDR3 in amino acids: CASSLQRGSTDTQYF. CDR3 DNA sequence: TGTGCCAGCAGCTTACAGCGGGGTAGCACAGATACGCAGTATTTT.